This T cell receptor (beta chain) was recorded in a study of OX40 agonist ivuxolimab in advanced cancers. Study details: Patients' therapy was ivuxolimab, an antibody that acts as an agonist of OX40 (CD134). Patients were infused with ivuxolimab every 2 weeks at 0.01 to 10 mg/kg.

This CDR3 is 13 amino acids long. Germline CDR1 is SGHVS and CDR2 is FNYEAQ. V was clipped by 3 bases and J by 4 bases, with 7 bases between them. Assay used: immunoSEQ multiplex PCR; TCRdb lists only in-frame clones, some missing. The sample lists some 46,000 clones; around 86% were seen once. Peripheral blood came from all dose cohorts at three timepoints. The source of this sequence is an adult with an advanced solid tumor such as melanoma, head and neck, liver or kidney cancer. The chain joins TRBV7-6 to TRBJ1-5; D is undetermined. The specimen comprised CD4+ or CD8+ T cells sorted from blood, sampled in a trial of the OX40 agonist ivuxolimab. CDR3 bases: TGTGCCAGCAGCTTGTCGGGGAATCAGCCCCAGCATTTT. Amino acids: CASSLSGNQPQHF.